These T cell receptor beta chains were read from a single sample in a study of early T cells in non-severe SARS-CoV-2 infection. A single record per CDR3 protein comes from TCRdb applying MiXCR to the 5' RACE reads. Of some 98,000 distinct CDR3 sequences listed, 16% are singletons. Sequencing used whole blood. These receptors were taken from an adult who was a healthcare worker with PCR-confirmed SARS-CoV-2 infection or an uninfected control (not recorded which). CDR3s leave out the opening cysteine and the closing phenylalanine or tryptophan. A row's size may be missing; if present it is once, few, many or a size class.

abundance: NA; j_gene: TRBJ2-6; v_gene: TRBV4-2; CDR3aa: ASSPDRSSGANVLT
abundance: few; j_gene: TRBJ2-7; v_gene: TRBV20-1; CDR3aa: SASPRPGQGSEQY
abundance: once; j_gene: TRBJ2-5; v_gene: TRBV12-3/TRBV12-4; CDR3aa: ACSFSGKWQETQY
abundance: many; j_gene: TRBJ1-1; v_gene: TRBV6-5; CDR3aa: ASSFGHSKNTEAF
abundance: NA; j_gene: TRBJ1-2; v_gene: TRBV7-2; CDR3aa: ASSLGQGLAGYT
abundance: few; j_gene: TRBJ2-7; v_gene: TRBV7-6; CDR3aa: ASSPQTSLSSYEQY
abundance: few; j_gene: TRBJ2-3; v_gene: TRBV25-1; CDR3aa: ASSTTATDTQY
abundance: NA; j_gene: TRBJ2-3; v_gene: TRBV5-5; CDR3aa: ASSLGVWSSTDTQY
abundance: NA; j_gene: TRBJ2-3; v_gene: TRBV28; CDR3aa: ASSQGPGQGTTDTQY
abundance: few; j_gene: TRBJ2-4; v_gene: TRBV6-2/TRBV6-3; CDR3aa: ASSHATLSGRGGSRNIQY
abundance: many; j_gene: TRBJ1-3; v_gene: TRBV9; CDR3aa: ASSVASVLSGNTIY
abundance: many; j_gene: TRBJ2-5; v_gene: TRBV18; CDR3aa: ASSPAGTEQETQY
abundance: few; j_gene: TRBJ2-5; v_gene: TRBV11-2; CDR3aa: ASSLSSETQY
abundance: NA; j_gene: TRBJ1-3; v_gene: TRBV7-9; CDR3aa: ASSSRRGGSGNTIY
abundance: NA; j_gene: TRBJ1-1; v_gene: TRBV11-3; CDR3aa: ASSPIRGTGKTEAF
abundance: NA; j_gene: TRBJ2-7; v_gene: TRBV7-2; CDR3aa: ASSLGTSGGYEQY
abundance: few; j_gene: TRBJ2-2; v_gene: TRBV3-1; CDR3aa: ASSPLTSREGGTGELF
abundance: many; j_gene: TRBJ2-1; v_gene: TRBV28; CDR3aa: ASSSNSYNEQF
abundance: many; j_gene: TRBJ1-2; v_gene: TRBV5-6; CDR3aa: ASSLQTALYGYT
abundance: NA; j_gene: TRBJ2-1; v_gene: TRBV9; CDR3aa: ASSPVQVYNEQF